The 27 T cell receptor beta chains below all came from one sample that was sequenced in a study of blood T cell repertoires in COVID-19. Repertoires were generated with immunoSEQ multiplex PCR, while TCRdb's copy carries only in-frame clones and drops some. The table records a few hundred thousand clones, about 83% of them present only once. What was sequenced was PBMCs or T cells enriched from blood (not recorded which). The origin of the receptors is a woman in her forties who had recovered from COVID-19.

This chain links TRBV10-1 with TRBJ2-7; perhaps TRBD1 as D (6 bases). Trimming took off 0 bases at V and 2 bases at J, with 11 bases between the two ends. In germline, CDR1 is WNHNN, CDR2 SYGVQD (reference sequence). The CDR3 is made up of 15 amino acids. CDR3 sequence reads: CASSESGTSPYEQYF. In DNA form, the CDR3 reads TGCGCCAGCAGTGAGTCCGGGACAAGTCCCTACGAGCAGTACTTC.

This rearrangement joins TRBV19 to TRBJ1-1, with TRBD1 matching 8 bases. Germline lookup yields CDR1 LNHDA and CDR2 SQIVND (reference sequence). CDR3 length: 14 residues. J gave up 1 base and V 6 bases, and 4 bases lay outside the gene matches. The CDR3 spells CASSPGQGNTEAFF. For the CDR3, the DNA is TGTGCCAGTAGCCCCGGACAGGGGAACACTGAAGCTTTCTTT. The whole variable domain, filled in from reference TRBV19 and TRBJ1-1, reads DGGITQSPKYLFRKEGQNVTLSCEQNLNHDAMYWYRQDPGQGLRLIYYSQIVNDFQKGDIAEGYSVSREKKESFPLTVTSAQKNPTAFYLCASSPGQGNTEAFFGQGTRLTVV.

This clone was found a few times. J is TRBJ2-7 and V is TRBV7-8; a possible D gene is TRBD1 (6 bases). This CDR3 has 13 amino acids. Germline V gene lookup returns CDR1 SGHVS and CDR2 FQNEAQ. Trimming removed 3 bases from V and 3 bases from J, with 9 bases in between. CDR3 sequence: CASSFGQNYEQYV. CDR3 sequence (DNA): TGTGCCAGCAGCTTCGGACAGAACTACGAGCAGTACGTC.

The rearrangement uses TRBV12-2 and TRBJ2-2; TRBD2 is taken as the D call from the table, unchecked against the DNA. TRBV12-2 is given as a pseudogene. The CDR3 consists of 18 residues. The chain's CDR3 is CASRREGVGLVNTGELFF. DNA of the CDR3: TGTGCAAGTCGCCGCGAGGGGGTGGGACTAGTGAATACCGGGGAGCTGTTTTTT.

For the CDR3, the DNA is TGTGCCAGCAGCTTTTACGGACAGGGGTCCAACTATGGCTACACCTTC. It yields the protein CASSFYGQGSNYGYTF. The chain recombines TRBV5-4 with TRBJ1-2, with 9 bases aligning to TRBD1. The V segment lost 2 bases and the J segment 2 bases; nucleotides outside the gene matches: 7. Germline CDR1 is SGHNT and CDR2 is YYREEE (reference sequence). CDR3 length: 16 residues. The full variable domain, in which reference TRBV5-4 and TRBJ1-2 provide the parts outside the CDR3, is ETGVTQSPTHLIKTRGQQVTLRCSSQSGHNTVSWYQQALGQGPQFIFQYYREEENGRGNFPPRFSGLQFPNYSSELNVNALELDDSALYLCASSFYGQGSNYGYTFGSGTRLTVV.

The rearrangement uses TRBV5-1 and TRBJ1-1, with D possibly TRBD1 on 5 matching bases. The V end was cut by 4 bases, the J end by 2 bases, with 15 bases between. The CDR3 contains 15 residues. Germline assignment: CDR1 SGHRS and CDR2 YFSETQ. The CDR3 DNA sequence: TGCGCCAGCAGCGATCGGGGGATAACAAACACTGAAGCTTTCTTT. The encoded protein is CASSDRGITNTEAFF.

The V and J genes are TRBV24-1 and TRBJ2-5; 9 bases agree with TRBD1. The germline gives CDR1 KGHDR, CDR2 SFDVKD. Trimming cost V 3 bases and J 5 bases; bases outside gene matches: 6. This CDR3 comprises 15 residues. This CDR3 is CATSDTRTGAETQYF. CDR3 nucleotides: TGTGCCACCAGTGATACCCGGACAGGGGCGGAGACCCAGTACTTC.

The CDR3 reads CASTGTGLYSNQPQHF. CDR3 bases: TGTGCCAGTACCGGGACAGGACTCTATAGCAATCAGCCCCAGCATTTT. This chain uses TRBV28 with TRBJ1-5, with 8 bases matching TRBD1. Germline-derived CDR1 and CDR2 are MDHEN and SYDVKM. Trimming at V came to 9 bases and at J to 0 bases, leaving 10 bases not matched to a gene. The length of the CDR3 is 16 residues.

The chain employs TRBV7-2 and TRBJ1-2; the match to TRBD1 covers 7 bases. CDR1 and CDR2 (germline): SGHTA, FQGNSA. The V segment lost 3 bases and the J segment 6 bases; nucleotides outside the gene matches: 4. CDR3 length: 13 residues. For the CDR3, the DNA is TGTGCCAGCAGCTTCTACAGGGGAAATGGCTACACCTTC. Amino acid sequence: CASSFYRGNGYTF.

V and J are TRBV7-9 and TRBJ1-6, with 8 nucleotides matching TRBD1. With 6 bases clipped from V and 8 bases from J, the junction kept 6 bases outside the gene matches. Germline V CDR1 and CDR2: SEHNR, FQNEAQ (reference sequence). The CDR3 is made up of 14 amino acids. The CDR3 spells CASSSGGRDSPLHF. CDR3 bases: TGTGCCAGCAGTTCAGGGGGCCGGGATTCACCCCTCCACTTT. Together with reference TRBV7-9 and TRBJ1-6, the CDR3 gives the full variable domain: DTGVSQNPRHKITKRGQNVTFRCDPISEHNRLYWYRQTLGQGPEFLTYFQNEAQLEKSRLLSDRFSAERPKGSFSTLEIQRTEQGDSAMYLCASSSGGRDSPLHFGNGTRLTVT.

This chain's CDR3 is CASSDRPGQERDTQYF. In DNA, the CDR3 is TGTGCCAGCAGTGACAGGCCGGGACAGGAACGAGATACGCAGTATTTT. The V and J genes are TRBV6-1 and TRBJ2-3; 8 bases fit TRBD1. Looked up from germline, CDR1 is MNHNS and CDR2 is SASEGT. The CDR3 length is 16 residues. The V and J ends lost 3 bases and 5 bases, in that order; junction bases with no gene match: 10.

J is TRBJ2-6 and V is TRBV19; D not certain. V gave up 9 bases and J gave up 4 bases, with 13 bases separating them. CDR1 LNHDA and CDR2 SQIVND come from the germline V gene (reference sequence). This CDR3 spans 14 amino acids. The CDR3 protein is CASLGVTGANVLTF. The CDR3 region has the DNA TGTGCCAGCCTTGGAGTCACAGGGGCCAACGTCCTGACTTTC.

On this clone: The sample has other DNA sequences that encode this CDR3 too. The chain combines TRBV2 with TRBJ1-1; 8 nucleotides match TRBD1. This CDR3 region has 12 residues. Trimming at V came to 5 bases and at J to 5 bases, leaving 1 base not matched to a gene. The germline V gene encodes CDR1 SNHLY and CDR2 FYNNEI. CDR3 region: CASSYRGTEAFF. In nucleotides, the CDR3 is TGTGCCAGCAGTTACAGGGGGACTGAAGCTTTCTTT.

The chain combines TRBV27 with TRBJ2-5, with D possibly matching TRBD2 (6 bases). The ends were cut back, 5 bases at V and 1 base at J, with 14 bases in the middle. The CDR3 loop spans 15 amino acids. The V gene's germline CDR1 is MNHEY and CDR2 SMNVEV (reference sequence). In DNA form, the CDR3 reads TGTGCCAGCAGTACGGTAGCGGAACGCCAAGAGACCCAGTACTTC. It translates to CASSTVAERQETQYF.

The rearrangement joins TRBV6-1 to TRBJ2-2, with D unresolved. The CDR3 extends over 14 amino acids. With 1 base removed from V and 5 bases from J, the gap between germline ends came to 8 bases. CDR1 and CDR2 (germline): MNHNS, SASEGT. Here the CDR3 reads CASSEGSRTGELFF. Written as DNA, the CDR3 is TGTGCCAGCAGTGAAGGCTCCAGAACCGGGGAGCTGTTTTTT.

This chain joins TRBV5-1 and TRBJ2-7; the match to TRBD1 covers 9 bases. The junction had 8 bases not matched to a gene; V was cut back by 4 bases and J by 3 bases. Germline V gene data show CDR1 as SGHRS and CDR2 as YFSETQ. The length of the CDR3 is 15 residues. The CDR3: CASSGPGQGLYEQYF. The CDR3, as DNA: TGCGCCAGCAGCGGACCGGGACAGGGACTCTACGAGCAGTACTTC.

The chain links TRBV9 to TRBJ1-2; D uncertain. The CDR3 totals 14 residues. Trimming pared 0 bases from V and 5 bases from J, leaving 11 bases between. Per the germline V gene, CDR1 is SGDLS and CDR2 is YYNGEE. CDR3: CASSVGGVGYGYTF. The CDR3 DNA reads as TGTGCCAGCAGCGTAGGGGGAGTTGGGTATGGCTACACCTTC.

This chain connects TRBV4-1 to TRBJ2-7; D is unclear. Deletions cut 4 bases from V and 3 bases from J, with 10 bases between. There are 13 residues in the CDR3. Germline V gene sequence: CDR1 MGHRA, CDR2 YSYEKL. For the CDR3, the DNA is TGCGCCAGCAGCCTCTCACCAGGCTACGAGCAGTACGTC. This sequence encodes CASSLSPGYEQYV.

This rearrangement joins TRBV3-1 (or the pseudogene TRBV3-2) to TRBJ1-2; D uncertain. Per the germline V gene, CDR1 is LGHDT and CDR2 is YNNKEL (reference sequence). The V gene lost 0 bases and the J gene lost 7 bases, with 9 bases spanning the gap. CDR3 length: 13 residues. In DNA form, the CDR3 reads TGTGCCAGCAGCCAAGATAGCGTGAGTGGCTACACCTTC. This codes for CASSQDSVSGYTF.

A single count supports this clone. The rearrangement links TRBV11-3 to TRBJ2-4, with a tentative D call TRBD1 (6 bases). CDR3 length: 14 residues. Trimming pared 5 bases from V and 6 bases from J, leaving 14 bases between. The germline CDR1 and CDR2 sequences are SGHNT and YENEEA. The CDR3 spells CASSTRDTRNIQYF. CDR3 DNA: TGTGCCAGCAGCACCCGGGACACAAGAAACATTCAGTACTTC.

The table lists this clone with a count of one. The chain has TRBV3-1 (or the pseudogene TRBV3-2) and TRBJ1-1; 7 bases agree with TRBD1. In germline, CDR1 is LGHDT, CDR2 YNNKEL (reference sequence). CDR3 length: 14 amino acids. V dropped 3 bases and J dropped 4; count of bases not matched to a gene: 5. CDR3 sequence reads: CASSHRDRATEAFF. CDR3 nucleotides: TGTGCCAGCAGCCACCGGGACAGAGCCACTGAAGCTTTCTTT.

This chain joins TRBV5-1 and TRBJ2-7; TRBD1 aligns across 7 bases. Germline V gene sequence: CDR1 SGHRS, CDR2 YFSETQ. The V and J ends lost 2 bases and 6 bases, in that order; junction bases with no gene match: 14. The CDR3 loop spans 16 amino acids. The CDR3 coding sequence is TGCGCCAGCAGCTTTTCGGGGAAGGGGGCGCCGGCCGAGCAGTACTTC. It codes for CASSFSGKGAPAEQYF.

This clone was recorded once. The rearrangement uses TRBV11-2 and TRBJ2-5, with TRBD2 matching 10 bases. This CDR3 is built from 16 residues. CDR1 is SGHAT and CDR2 is FQNNGV in the germline V gene. Trimming cost V 0 bases and J 5 bases; bases outside gene matches: 6. The CDR3 is CASSLDFTSGNETQYF. CDR3 DNA sequence: TGTGCCAGCAGCTTAGATTTTACTAGCGGGAATGAGACCCAGTACTTC.

The V gene is TRBV5-6, the J gene TRBJ2-7; the D is unclear. Trimming took 4 bases from V and 3 from J, leaving 14 bases between them. This CDR3 spans 14 amino acids. In germline, CDR1 is SGHDT, CDR2 YYEEEE. The CDR3 sequence is CASSPTGRIYEQYV. DNA of the CDR3: TGTGCCAGCAGCCCCACCGGCAGGATCTACGAGCAGTACGTC.

V gene TRBV2 combines with J gene TRBJ2-7; 10 bases are shared with TRBD1. V lost 4 bases, J lost 0 bases, and 3 bases stayed unmatched. The CDR3 has 15 residues. CDR1 is SNHLY, CDR2 FYNNEI, per germline. The CDR3 here is CASSGDRGSSYEQYF. CDR3 DNA sequence: TGTGCCAGCAGTGGGGACAGGGGTTCCTCCTACGAGCAGTACTTC.

The CDR3 DNA reads as TGTGCCACCTCCGGGACAGGCCTTCGAGTGGCCAAAAACATTCAGTACTTC. It is translated as CATSGTGLRVAKNIQYF. This chain joins TRBV28 and TRBJ2-4; 8 bases match TRBD1. The CDR3 runs to 17 residues. The germline CDR1 and CDR2 sequences are MDHEN and SYDVKM. J was trimmed by 1 base and V by 10 bases; bases with no gene match: 15.

This sequence joins TRBV5-4 and TRBJ2-2, with a possible D match to TRBD2 (6 bases). CDR3 length: 15 amino acids. Trimming shortened V by 4 bases and J by 6 bases, and 16 bases separated the two germline ends. Germline lookup yields CDR1 SGHNT and CDR2 YYREEE (reference sequence). The CDR3 DNA sequence: TGTGCCAGCAGCCCGCGTGGCGGGATAGCCGGGGAGCTGTTTTTT. It encodes CASSPRGGIAGELFF.